These 3 T cell receptor beta chains were sequenced from one sample in a study of cytomegalovirus exposure and HLA in healthy donors (dated by TCRdb to between 2016 and 2019). Library generation was performed with the immunoSEQ multiplex PCR assay. A mixture of 60 forward primers for TCR Vbeta segments and 13 reverse primers for TCR Jbeta segments was used in the multiplex PCR. TCRdb took over this immuneACCESS table, retaining in-frame rearrangements with V and J assigned. Such tables are incomplete; in checked studies, under half of the missing clones stem from an unresolved V gene, and the remainder is unexplained. The sample includes 150,000 or so clones, with 65% to 85% observed a single time. Less than 8.5% of the sample is in the top ten clones. What was sequenced was PBMCs. The receptors were sampled from a man in his forties in good health and CMV-seropositive.

CDR3 DNA: TGTGCCAGCAGCCCACATAGCAATCAGCCCCAGCATTTT. Protein product: CASSPHSNQPQHF. The chain is built from TRBV6-5 and TRBJ1-5; no firm D call. Deletions cut 6 bases from V and 0 bases from J, with 6 bases between. This CDR3 has 13 amino acids. Germline lookup yields CDR1 MNHEY and CDR2 SVGAGI.

CDR3 sequence (DNA): TGCGCCAGCAGCTTGGTGCGGGGGAACTATGGCTACACCTTC. Its protein product is CASSLVRGNYGYTF. This chain joins TRBV5-1 and TRBJ1-2; D is perhaps TRBD1 (5 bases). Germline V gene sequence: CDR1 SGHRS, CDR2 YFSETQ. The germline V and J ends were trimmed by 0 bases and 2 bases, with 8 bases remaining between them. This CDR3 has 14 amino acids. The variable domain in full, completed from reference TRBV5-1 and TRBJ1-2, reads KAGVTQTPRYLIKTRGQQVTLSCSPISGHRSVSWYQQTPGQGLQFLFEYFSETQRNKGNFPGRFSGRQFSNSRSEMNVSTLELGDSALYLCASSLVRGNYGYTFGSGTRLTVV.

This clone appeared once. CDR3 protein: CASSQWDSFSYEQYF. The CDR3, as DNA: TGCGCCAGCAGTCAATGGGACAGCTTCTCCTACGAGCAGTACTTC. This chain connects TRBV23-1 to TRBJ2-7; 7 bases are a match to TRBD1. TRBV23-1 is an ORF, and what it does is uncertain. The CDR3 totals 15 residues. After removal of 1 base from V and 0 bases from J, the junction contained 3 bases not matched to a gene.